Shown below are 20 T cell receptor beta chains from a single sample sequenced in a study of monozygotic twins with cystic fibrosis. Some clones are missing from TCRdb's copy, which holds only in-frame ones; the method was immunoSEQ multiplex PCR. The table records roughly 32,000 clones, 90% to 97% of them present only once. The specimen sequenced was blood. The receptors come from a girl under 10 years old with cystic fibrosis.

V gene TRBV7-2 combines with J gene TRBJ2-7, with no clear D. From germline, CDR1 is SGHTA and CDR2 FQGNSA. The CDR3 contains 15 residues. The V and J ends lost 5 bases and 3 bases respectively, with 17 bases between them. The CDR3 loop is CASSPRPFSNYEQYF. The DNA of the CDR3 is TGTGCCAGCAGCCCGAGGCCCTTTTCAAACTACGAGCAGTACTTC.

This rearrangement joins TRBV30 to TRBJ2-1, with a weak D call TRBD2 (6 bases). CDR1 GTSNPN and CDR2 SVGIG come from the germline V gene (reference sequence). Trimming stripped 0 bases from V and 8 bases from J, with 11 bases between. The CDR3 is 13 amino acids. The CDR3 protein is CAWSVQSGDEQFF. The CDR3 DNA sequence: TGTGCCTGGAGTGTGCAGTCGGGAGATGAGCAGTTCTTC.

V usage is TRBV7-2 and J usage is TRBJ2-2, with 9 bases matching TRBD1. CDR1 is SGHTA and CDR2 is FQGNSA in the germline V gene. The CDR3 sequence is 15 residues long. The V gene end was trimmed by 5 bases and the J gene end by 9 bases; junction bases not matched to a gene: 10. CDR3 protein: CASSVGDRVLRELFF. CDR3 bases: TGTGCCAGCAGCGTAGGGGACAGGGTGCTCCGGGAGCTGTTTTTT.

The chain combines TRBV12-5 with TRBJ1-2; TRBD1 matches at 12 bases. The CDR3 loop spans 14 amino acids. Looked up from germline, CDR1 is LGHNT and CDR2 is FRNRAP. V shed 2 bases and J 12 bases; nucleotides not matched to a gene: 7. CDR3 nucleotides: TGTGCTAGTGGTTTGTGGGCGGGACAGGGGGCACACACCTTC. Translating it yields CASGLWAGQGAHTF.

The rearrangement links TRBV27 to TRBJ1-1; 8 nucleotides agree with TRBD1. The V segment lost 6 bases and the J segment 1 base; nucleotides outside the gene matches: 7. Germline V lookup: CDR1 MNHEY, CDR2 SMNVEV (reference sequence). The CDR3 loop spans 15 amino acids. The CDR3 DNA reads TGTGCCAGCAGACTTAGGACAGGGACGAACACTGAAGCTTTCTTT. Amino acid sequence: CASRLRTGTNTEAFF.

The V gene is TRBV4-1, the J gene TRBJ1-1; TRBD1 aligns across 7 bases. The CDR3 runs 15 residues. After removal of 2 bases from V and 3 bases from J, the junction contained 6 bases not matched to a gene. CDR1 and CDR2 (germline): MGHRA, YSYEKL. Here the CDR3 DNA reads TGCGCCAGCAGCCAATTCACAGGGGACTACACTGAAGCTTTCTTT. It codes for CASSQFTGDYTEAFF.

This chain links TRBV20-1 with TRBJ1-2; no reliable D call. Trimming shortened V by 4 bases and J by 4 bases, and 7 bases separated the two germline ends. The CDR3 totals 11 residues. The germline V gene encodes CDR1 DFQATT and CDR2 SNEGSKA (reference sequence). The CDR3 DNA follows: TGCAGTGCTATAGGAGCCTATGGCTACACCTTC. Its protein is CSAIGAYGYTF.

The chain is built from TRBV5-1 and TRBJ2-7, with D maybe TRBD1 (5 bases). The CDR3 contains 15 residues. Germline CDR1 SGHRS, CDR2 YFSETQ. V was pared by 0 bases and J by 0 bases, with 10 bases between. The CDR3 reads CASSLEGVHSYEQYF. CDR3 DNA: TGCGCCAGCAGCTTGGAAGGGGTCCACTCCTACGAGCAGTACTTC.

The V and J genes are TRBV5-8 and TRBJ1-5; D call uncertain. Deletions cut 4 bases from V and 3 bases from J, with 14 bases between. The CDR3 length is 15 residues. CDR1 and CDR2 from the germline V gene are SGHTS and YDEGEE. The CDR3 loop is CASSPLGFLNQPQHF. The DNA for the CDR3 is TGTGCCAGCAGCCCCTTGGGTTTTCTCAATCAGCCCCAGCATTTT.

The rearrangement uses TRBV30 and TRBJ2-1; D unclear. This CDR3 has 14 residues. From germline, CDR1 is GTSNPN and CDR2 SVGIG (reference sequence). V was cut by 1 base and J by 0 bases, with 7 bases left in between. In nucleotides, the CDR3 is TGTGCCTGGAGTGAACTTAGCTCCTACAATGAGCAGTTCTTC. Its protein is CAWSELSSYNEQFF.

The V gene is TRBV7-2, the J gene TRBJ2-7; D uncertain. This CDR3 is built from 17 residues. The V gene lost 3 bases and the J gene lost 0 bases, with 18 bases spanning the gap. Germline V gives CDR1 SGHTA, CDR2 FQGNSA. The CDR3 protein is CASSFVVSAESSYEQYF. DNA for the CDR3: TGTGCCAGCAGCTTTGTGGTGTCTGCGGAGAGCTCCTACGAGCAGTACTTC.

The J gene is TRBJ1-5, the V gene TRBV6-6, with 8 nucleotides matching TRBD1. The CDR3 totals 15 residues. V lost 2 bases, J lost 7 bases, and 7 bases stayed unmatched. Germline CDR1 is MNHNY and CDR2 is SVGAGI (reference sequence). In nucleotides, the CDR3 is TGTGCCAGCAGTTACCGGACAGGGACCGGCCAGCCCCAGCATTTT. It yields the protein CASSYRTGTGQPQHF.

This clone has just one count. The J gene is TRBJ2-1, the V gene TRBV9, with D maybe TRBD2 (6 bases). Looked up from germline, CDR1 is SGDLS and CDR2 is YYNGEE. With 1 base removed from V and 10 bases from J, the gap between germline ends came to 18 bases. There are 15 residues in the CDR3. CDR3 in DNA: TGTGCCAGCAGCGTATACGCATCCGAAAGCGGGGAGCAGTTCTTC. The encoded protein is CASSVYASESGEQFF.

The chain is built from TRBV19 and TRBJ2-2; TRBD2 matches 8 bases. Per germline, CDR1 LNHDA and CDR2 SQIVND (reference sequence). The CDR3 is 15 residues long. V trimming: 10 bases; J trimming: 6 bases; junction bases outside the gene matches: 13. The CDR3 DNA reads TGTGCCACTACGTACTCGAGCGGGAGCTCCGGGGAGCTGTTTTTT. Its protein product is CATTYSSGSSGELFF.

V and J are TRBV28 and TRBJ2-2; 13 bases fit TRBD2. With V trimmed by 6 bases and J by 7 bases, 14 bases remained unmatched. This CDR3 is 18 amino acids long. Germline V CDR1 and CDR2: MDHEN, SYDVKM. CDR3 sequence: CASSTFGRLAGGVGELFF. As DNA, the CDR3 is TGTGCCAGCAGCACCTTCGGCCGACTAGCGGGAGGCGTCGGGGAGCTGTTTTTT.

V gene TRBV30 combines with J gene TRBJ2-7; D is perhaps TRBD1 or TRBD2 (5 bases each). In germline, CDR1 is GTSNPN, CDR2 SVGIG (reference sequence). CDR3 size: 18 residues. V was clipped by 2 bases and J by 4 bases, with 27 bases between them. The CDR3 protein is CAWSWDRRFRRFQYEQYF. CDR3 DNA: TGTGCCTGGAGTTGGGACCGACGTTTTCGACGGTTCCAGTACGAGCAGTACTTC.

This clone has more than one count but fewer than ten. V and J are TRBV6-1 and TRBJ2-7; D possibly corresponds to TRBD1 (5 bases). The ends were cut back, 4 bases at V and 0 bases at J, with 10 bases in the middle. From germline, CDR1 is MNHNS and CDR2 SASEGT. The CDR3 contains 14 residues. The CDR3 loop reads CASSGRVYSYEQYF. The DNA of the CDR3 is TGTGCCAGCAGTGGCAGGGTATACTCCTACGAGCAGTACTTC.

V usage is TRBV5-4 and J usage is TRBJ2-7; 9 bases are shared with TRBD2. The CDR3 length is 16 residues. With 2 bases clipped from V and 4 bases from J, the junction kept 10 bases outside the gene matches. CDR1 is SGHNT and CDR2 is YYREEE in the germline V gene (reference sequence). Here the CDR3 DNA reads TGTGCCAGCAGCTTATCTGGCGGGAGGGCCATTTACGAGCAGTACTTC. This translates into CASSLSGGRAIYEQYF.

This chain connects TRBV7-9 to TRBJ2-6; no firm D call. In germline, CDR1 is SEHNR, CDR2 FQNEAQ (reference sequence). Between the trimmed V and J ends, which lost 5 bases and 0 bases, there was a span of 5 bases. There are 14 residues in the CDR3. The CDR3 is CASSRFSGANVLTF. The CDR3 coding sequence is TGTGCCAGCAGCCGCTTCTCTGGGGCCAACGTCCTGACTTTC. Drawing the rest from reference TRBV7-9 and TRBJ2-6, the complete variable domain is DTGVSQNPRHKITKRGQNVTFRCDPISEHNRLYWYRQTLGQGPEFLTYFQNEAQLEKSRLLSDRFSAERPKGSFSTLEIQRTEQGDSAMYLCASSRFSGANVLTFGAGSRLTVL.

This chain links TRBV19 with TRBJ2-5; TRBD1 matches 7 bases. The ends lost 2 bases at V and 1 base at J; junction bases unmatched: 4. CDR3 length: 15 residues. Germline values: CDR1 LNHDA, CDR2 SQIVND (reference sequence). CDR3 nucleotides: TGTGCCAGTAGTATACTCCGGGACAGCCAAGAGACCCAGTACTTC. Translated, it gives CASSILRDSQETQYF.